This T cell receptor (beta chain) was identified during a study of tumor-infiltrating lymphocytes in primary liver carcinoma. Regarding the study as a whole: CD4+ and CD8+ repertoires could not be compared in these unsorted bulk samples.

The CDR3 totals 13 residues. Trimming took 7 bases from V and 0 from J, leaving 10 bases between them. Germline CDR1 is MNHEY and CDR2 is SVGAGI. Remarks on this clonotype: Its antigen is as yet unknown. Given the absence of the conserved phenylalanine or tryptophan at the CDR3 end, a read error is likely.

Extraction also yielded germline DNA, while blood RNA was obtained from unsorted whole blood. Constant-region priming of around 490 ng total RNA yielded TCR beta cDNA. TCR beta libraries came from three nested multiplex PCR rounds using slightly modified ARM-PCR. The study ran its first two PCR rounds for 9 to 10 cycles each, using TRBV1-TRBV30 forward primers and a C-beta reverse primer. Via MiXCR, TCRdb re-called the multiplex PCR reads, giving one row per CDR3 protein. In the table there are some 320,000 distinct CDR3 sequences, 65% of which are singletons. The receptor comes from a man aged 40-50 years with primary liver carcinoma and hepatitis B virus infection. Sequencing was done on a sample of peripheral blood. V is TRBV6-5 and J is TRBJ2-7; D unresolved. CDR3 nucleotides: TGTGCCAGCACGACACGAAGCTCCTACGAGCAGTACATC. Translated, it gives CASTTRSSYEQYI.